The T cell receptor (beta chain) described here comes from a study of blood T cell repertoires in COVID-19. Study information: From T cells, B-cell-depleted T cells, or PBMCs came the material, which was cDNA or gDNA.

The V segment lost 4 bases and the J segment 8 bases; nucleotides outside the gene matches: 8. Germline values: CDR1 LGHNA, CDR2 YSLEER. This CDR3 has 14 amino acids. As originally analysed: Researchers report that nucleated cell counts were estimated from reference gene primer amplification. The method was immunoSEQ multiplex PCR; TCRdb's version includes in-frame clones alone and lacks a portion of them. The DNA was the basis for D and trimming; V, J and clone size are from that table. Here the sample spans about 140,000 clones, 77% being singletons. The V and J genes are TRBV4-3 and TRBJ2-4, with TRBD1 matching over 7 bases. Sample: peripheral blood. The sequence derives from a woman aged 45-65 years with active or convalescent COVID-19. The CDR3 region has the DNA TGCGCCAGCAGCCCCCGGGACAGAGTGGACATTCAGTACTTC. This encodes CASSPRDRVDIQYF.